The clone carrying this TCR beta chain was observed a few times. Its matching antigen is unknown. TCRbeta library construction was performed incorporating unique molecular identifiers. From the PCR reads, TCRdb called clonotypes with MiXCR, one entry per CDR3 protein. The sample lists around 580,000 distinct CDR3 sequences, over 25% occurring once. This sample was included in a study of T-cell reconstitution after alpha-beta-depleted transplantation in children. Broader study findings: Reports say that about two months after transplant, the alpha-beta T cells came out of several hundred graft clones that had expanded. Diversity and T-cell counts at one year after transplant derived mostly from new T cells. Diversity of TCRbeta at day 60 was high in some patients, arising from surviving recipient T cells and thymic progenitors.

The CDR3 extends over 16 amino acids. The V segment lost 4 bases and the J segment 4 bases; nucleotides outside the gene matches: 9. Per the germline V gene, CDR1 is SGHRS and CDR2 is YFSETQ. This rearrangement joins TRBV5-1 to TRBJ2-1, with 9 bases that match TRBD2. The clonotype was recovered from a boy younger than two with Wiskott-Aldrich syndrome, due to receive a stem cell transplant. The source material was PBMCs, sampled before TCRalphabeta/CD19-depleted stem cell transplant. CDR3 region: CASSPGLAGRYNEQFF. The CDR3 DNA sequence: TGCGCCAGCAGCCCGGGACTAGCTGGTCGATACAATGAGCAGTTCTTC.